The rows below give T cell receptor beta chains drawn from one sample of a study of cytotoxic CD8 clonotypes in ibrutinib-treated CLL. Measured with immunoSEQ multiplex PCR; TCRdb has only the in-frame clones, and not every one. Here the sample spans about 19,000 clones, about 84% being singletons. The sequences come from PBMCs, collected before ibrutinib treatment. The receptor source for this set is a human donor with chronic lymphocytic leukemia. CDR3s include the opening cysteine and the closing phenylalanine or tryptophan. The order of the fields is CDR3 protein, V gene, J gene.

CDR3aa: CATSPTGGSTEAFF; v_gene: TRBV15; j_gene: TRBJ1-1
CDR3aa: CATKFTPPLGEQYF; v_gene: TRBV7-2; j_gene: TRBJ2-7
CDR3aa: CATSTERKNIQYF; v_gene: TRBV15; j_gene: TRBJ2-4
CDR3aa: CASTLTYTDTQYF; v_gene: TRBV5-1; j_gene: TRBJ2-3
CDR3aa: CASSTGGSFGYTF; v_gene: TRBV6-1; j_gene: TRBJ1-2
CDR3aa: CASSYLGGTEAFF; v_gene: TRBV10-3; j_gene: TRBJ1-1
CDR3aa: CASSEVGIRQYF; v_gene: TRBV6-1; j_gene: TRBJ2-7
CDR3aa: CASSPIPGTGSPLHF; v_gene: TRBV7-2; j_gene: TRBJ1-6
CDR3aa: CASSLLPLGTDTQYF; v_gene: TRBV7-7; j_gene: TRBJ2-3
CDR3aa: CASSVTGSEKLFF; v_gene: TRBV19; j_gene: TRBJ1-4
CDR3aa: CATSDRVAEAFF; v_gene: TRBV27; j_gene: TRBJ1-1